This is a list of T cell receptor beta chains from one sample in a study of T cells in Graves' hyperthyroidism and ophthalmopathy. Each CDR3 protein gets one entry after TCRdb re-called the multiplex PCR reads with MiXCR. Counted here are a few hundred thousand distinct CDR3 sequences, about 15% occurring once; the ten biggest clones make up around a quarter. Sequenced sample: blood. These receptor sequences come from a woman aged 18-35 years with Graves' hyperthyroidism that later progressed to Graves' ophthalmopathy. Each CDR3 is given with its conserved first and last residue. Each record gives: clone size, V gene, D gene, J gene, CDR3 protein, CDR3 DNA. D genes are given only for firm matches. A row's size may be missing; if present it is once, few, many or a size class.

size: -
V: TRBV4-1
D: TRBD2
J: TRBJ2-7
CDR3: CASSARLAGEQYF
DNA: TGCGCCAGCAGCGCTCGACTAGCAGGGGAGCAGTACTTC

size: -
V: TRBV7-7
D: TRBD2
J: TRBJ2-1
CDR3: CASSFKPTSDYNEQFF
DNA: TGTGCTAGCAGCTTCAAGCCAACTAGCGATTACAATGAGCAGTTCTTC

size: -
V: TRBV20-1
D: TRBD2
J: TRBJ2-1
CDR3: CSARDLAGGEYNEQFF
DNA: TGCAGTGCTAGAGACCTAGCGGGAGGGGAATACAATGAGCAGTTCTTC

size: few
V: TRBV20-1
D: TRBD1
J: TRBJ2-5
CDR3: CSASPGQGTATQYF
DNA: TGCAGTGCGAGTCCGGGACAGGGTACTGCGACCCAGTACTTC

size: many
V: TRBV27
D: TRBD1
J: TRBJ2-7
CDR3: CATGTGAYEQYF
DNA: TGTGCCACGGGGACAGGGGCATACGAGCAGTACTTC

size: -
V: TRBV30
D: -
J: TRBJ2-7
CDR3: CAWARGLTSYEQYF
DNA: TGTGCCTGGGCCCGGGGGTTGACCTCCTACGAGCAGTACTTC

size: -
V: TRBV5-1
D: TRBD2
J: TRBJ2-6
CDR3: CASSSLAGISGANVLTF
DNA: TGCGCCAGCAGCTCGCTAGCGGGGATTTCTGGGGCCAACGTCCTGACTTTC

size: many
V: TRBV6-6
D: TRBD1
J: TRBJ2-3
CDR3: CASSYERDSFTDTQYF
DNA: TGTGCCAGCAGTTACGAGAGGGACAGCTTCACAGATACGCAGTATTTT

size: many
V: TRBV6-6
D: TRBD1
J: TRBJ2-7
CDR3: CASSYSRTGGLYEQYF
DNA: TGTGCCAGCAGTTACTCCAGGACAGGGGGCCTCTACGAGCAGTACTTC

size: few
V: TRBV28
D: -
J: TRBJ1-3
CDR3: CASSLLDGTTGNTIYF
DNA: TGTGCCAGCAGTTTACTGGACGGTACCACTGGAAACACCATATATTTT

size: -
V: TRBV6-1
D: TRBD2
J: TRBJ2-1
CDR3: CASSGANAGTSRLNEQFF
DNA: TGTGCCAGCAGCGGGGCTAATGCCGGGACTAGCAGACTCAATGAGCAGTTCTTC

size: many
V: TRBV18
D: -
J: TRBJ1-2
CDR3: CASSPRDTKKGGYTF
DNA: TGTGCCAGCTCACCAAGGGATACAAAAAAGGGTGGCTACACCTTC

size: many
V: TRBV6-1
D: TRBD2
J: TRBJ2-7
CDR3: CASSGLAGGTGYEQYF
DNA: TGTGCCAGCAGTGGACTAGCGGGAGGGACTGGGTACGAGCAGTACTTC

size: -
V: TRBV27
D: -
J: TRBJ2-7
CDR3: CASAGRNPSYEQYF
DNA: TGTGCCAGCGCCGGACGGAACCCCTCCTACGAGCAGTACTTC

size: -
V: TRBV19
D: -
J: TRBJ1-5
CDR3: CASSIGLLSGSNQPQHF
DNA: TGTGCCAGTAGTATAGGTCTTCTATCGGGGAGCAATCAGCCCCAGCATTTT

size: many
V: TRBV7-2
D: -
J: TRBJ2-4
CDR3: CASSPGTPNIQYF
DNA: TGTGCCAGCAGCCCTGGGACTCCCAACATTCAGTACTTC

size: many
V: TRBV6-1
D: TRBD1
J: TRBJ2-7
CDR3: CASSERGTGGSYEQYF
DNA: TGTGCCAGCAGTGAGAGAGGGACAGGGGGCTCCTACGAGCAGTACTTC

size: many
V: TRBV5-1
D: TRBD2
J: TRBJ2-1
CDR3: CASSLGVGTSDNDEQFF
DNA: TGCGCCAGCAGCTTGGGGGTTGGGACTAGCGATAATGATGAGCAGTTCTTC

size: many
V: TRBV5-5
D: -
J: TRBJ2-1
CDR3: CASSLDWSSYNEQFF
DNA: TGTGCCAGCAGCTTGGACTGGAGCTCCTACAATGAGCAGTTCTTC

size: many
V: TRBV6-1
D: -
J: TRBJ1-1
CDR3: CATRGRDNTEAFF
DNA: TGTGCCACTAGGGGACGGGACAACACTGAAGCTTTCTTT

size: -
V: TRBV19
D: TRBD1
J: TRBJ1-2
CDR3: CASTPFIGQASYGYTF
DNA: TGTGCCAGTACCCCTTTCATCGGACAGGCAAGCTATGGCTACACCTTC

size: few
V: TRBV20-1
D: TRBD2
J: TRBJ2-1
CDR3: CSALAASGSNNEQFF
DNA: TGCAGTGCCCTTGCGGCTAGCGGGAGTAACAATGAGCAGTTCTTC

size: -
V: TRBV20-1
D: TRBD1
J: TRBJ1-1
CDR3: CSARTGTVNTEAFF
DNA: TGCAGTGCTAGAACCGGGACAGTGAACACTGAAGCTTTCTTT

size: -
V: TRBV4-1
D: TRBD2
J: TRBJ2-3
CDR3: CASSLPRAGADTQYF
DNA: TGCGCCAGCAGCCTCCCACGGGCGGGGGCAGATACGCAGTATTTT

size: many
V: TRBV7-2
D: -
J: TRBJ2-7
CDR3: CASSLMGGAYEQYF
DNA: TGTGCCAGCAGCCTCATGGGGGGAGCCTACGAGCAGTACTTC

size: -
V: TRBV5-1
D: TRBD1
J: TRBJ2-1
CDR3: CASGLLGQEWGSSYNEQFF
DNA: TGCGCCAGCGGCTTGTTAGGACAGGAATGGGGGAGCTCCTACAATGAGCAGTTCTTC

size: many
V: TRBV7-9
D: -
J: TRBJ2-3
CDR3: CASRTTSDTDTQYF
DNA: TGTGCCAGCAGGACTACCTCCGACACAGATACGCAGTATTTT

size: -
V: TRBV5-4
D: -
J: TRBJ2-5
CDR3: CASSFDGQVRKETQYF
DNA: TGTGCCAGCAGCTTCGATGGGCAGGTCCGTAAAGAGACCCAGTACTTC

size: many
V: TRBV3-1
D: TRBD2
J: TRBJ2-3
CDR3: CASSQLLAEPTDTQYF
DNA: TGTGCCAGCAGCCAGTTACTAGCGGAGCCAACAGATACGCAGTATTTT

size: -
V: TRBV6-6
D: TRBD2
J: TRBJ2-3
CDR3: CASSYRTSGRSDTQYF
DNA: TGTGCCAGCAGTTACAGGACTAGCGGGAGGTCAGATACGCAGTATTTT

size: -
V: TRBV3-1
D: -
J: TRBJ2-1
CDR3: CASSQSALEGYNEQFF
DNA: TGTGCCAGCAGCCAGAGCGCGTTGGAGGGATACAATGAGCAGTTCTTC

size: many
V: TRBV20-1
D: -
J: TRBJ2-7
CDR3: CSADRGSSYEQYF
DNA: TGCAGTGCAGACCGCGGTAGCTCCTACGAGCAGTACTTC

size: few
V: TRBV20-1
D: TRBD2
J: TRBJ2-1
CDR3: CSAGGTSGYNEQFF
DNA: TGCAGTGCCGGGGGGACTAGCGGCTACAATGAGCAGTTCTTC

size: few
V: TRBV6-1
D: -
J: TRBJ1-2
CDR3: CASSVDRTTYGYTF
DNA: TGTGCCAGCAGTGTTGACAGGACGACCTATGGCTACACCTTC

size: -
V: TRBV27
D: -
J: TRBJ1-6
CDR3: CASSLIQGLSPLHF
DNA: TGTGCCAGCAGTTTAATCCAGGGCCTCTCACCCCTCCACTTT

size: many
V: TRBV5-1
D: -
J: TRBJ2-3
CDR3: CASSLEHRTDTQYF
DNA: TGCGCCAGCAGCTTGGAACACCGCACAGATACGCAGTATTTT

size: few
V: TRBV25-1
D: -
J: TRBJ1-1
CDR3: CASSRDMNTEAFF
DNA: TGTGCCAGCAGTAGGGACATGAACACTGAAGCTTTCTTT

size: -
V: TRBV18
D: -
J: TRBJ1-6
CDR3: CASSPVPSAVNSPLHF
DNA: TGTGCCAGCTCACCAGTACCCTCAGCCGTGAATTCACCCCTCCACTTT

size: few
V: TRBV12-3/TRBV12-4
D: TRBD1
J: TRBJ1-1
CDR3: CASRLQGAGTEAFF
DNA: TGTGCCAGCAGGCTACAGGGGGCTGGGACTGAAGCTTTCTTT